This T cell receptor beta chain emerged from a study of T-cell reconstitution after alpha-beta-depleted transplantation in children. In its sample, this clonotype was seen many times. A TCRbeta library incorporating unique molecular identifiers was prepared. TCRdb re-called the PCR reads with MiXCR, one entry per CDR3 protein. The table records around 240,000 distinct CDR3 sequences, 9% to 10% of them present only once. CDR3 size: 14 residues. CDR1 and CDR2 (germline): SGHDT, YYEEEE. V was pared by 0 bases and J by 3 bases, with 9 bases between. The material sequenced was PBMCs from the stem cell graft donor, taken from the stem cell graft. The chain has TRBV5-6 and TRBJ1-2; D unresolved. The receptor was isolated from a human donor who donated a stem cell graft to a child with SCID. CDR3: CASSLGPGDYGYTF. In DNA form, the CDR3 reads TGTGCCAGCAGCTTGGGGCCGGGAGACTATGGCTACACCTTC.